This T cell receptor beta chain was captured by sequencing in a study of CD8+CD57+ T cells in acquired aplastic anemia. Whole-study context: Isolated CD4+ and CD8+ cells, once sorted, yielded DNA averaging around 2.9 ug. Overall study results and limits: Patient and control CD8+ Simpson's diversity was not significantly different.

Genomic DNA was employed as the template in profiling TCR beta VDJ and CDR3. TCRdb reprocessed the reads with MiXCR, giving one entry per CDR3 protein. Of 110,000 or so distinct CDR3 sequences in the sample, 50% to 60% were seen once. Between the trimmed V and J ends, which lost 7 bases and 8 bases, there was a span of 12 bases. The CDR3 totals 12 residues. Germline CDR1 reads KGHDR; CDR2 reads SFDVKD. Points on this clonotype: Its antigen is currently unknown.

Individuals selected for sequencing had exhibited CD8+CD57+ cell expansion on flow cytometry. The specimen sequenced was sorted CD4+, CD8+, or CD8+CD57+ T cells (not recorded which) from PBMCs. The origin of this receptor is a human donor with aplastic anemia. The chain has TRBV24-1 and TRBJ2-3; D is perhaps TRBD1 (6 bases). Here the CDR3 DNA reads TGTGCCACCAGCAGACAGGACTCTACGCAGTATTTT. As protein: CATSRQDSTQYF.